These 25 T cell receptor beta chains came from one sample sequenced in a study of T cells in Graves' hyperthyroidism and ophthalmopathy. Amplification yielded TCR beta CDR3 regions, with RNA transcripts as the source. With the HTBI primer set, the TCR CDR3 went through a first round of RT-PCR. TCRdb reanalysed the multiplex PCR reads using MiXCR and keeps one entry per CDR3 protein. The top ten clones hold 12% to 15% of a sample with some 460,000 distinct CDR3 sequences, 15% to 18% of them seen once. Sequencing was carried out using blood. Receptor source: a woman aged 18-35 years with Graves' hyperthyroidism.

As concerns this clonotype: It may be a read error: a sequence one base away is much more abundant. The chain has TRBV18 and TRBJ2-5; D could derive from TRBD1 or TRBD2 (5 bases each). The CDR3 has 14 amino acids. Germline CDR1 KGHSH, CDR2 LQKENI. V lost 0 bases and J lost 1, with 6 bases in between. Here the CDR3 DNA reads TGTGCCAGCTCACCACCGGGGACCCAAGAGACCCAGTACTTC. Its translation is CASSPPGTQETQYF.

The rearrangement uses TRBV6-2 or TRBV6-3 and TRBJ2-2; 8 bases fit TRBD2. The germline CDR1 and CDR2 sequences are MNHEY and SVGEGT. The CDR3 consists of 16 residues. V was pared by 2 bases and J by 5 bases, with 7 bases of the junction left unmatched. CDR3 protein: CASSYRRGVLTGELFF. CDR3 DNA sequence: TGTGCCAGCAGTTACAGGCGGGGGGTCTTGACCGGGGAGCTGTTTTTT.

This clonotype appeared a few times. The chain combines TRBV5-4 with TRBJ1-4, with TRBD1 identical over 9 bases. Trimming took 4 bases from V and 0 from J; bases not matched to a gene: 7. This CDR3 contains 17 residues. CDR1 and CDR2 from the germline V gene are SGHNT and YYREEE (reference sequence). In nucleotides, the CDR3 is TGTGCCAGCAGCAAAGGACAGGGGACCGCAACTAATGAAAAACTGTTTTTT. Translated, it gives CASSKGQGTATNEKLFF. Combining the CDR3 with reference TRBV5-4 and TRBJ1-4 gives the whole variable domain ETGVTQSPTHLIKTRGQQVTLRCSSQSGHNTVSWYQQALGQGPQFIFQYYREEENGRGNFPPRFSGLQFPNYSSELNVNALELDDSALYLCASSKGQGTATNEKLFFGSGTQLSVL.

This clonotype was found many times. V is TRBV5-6 and J is TRBJ2-1, with D maybe TRBD2 (6 bases). The CDR3 totals 14 residues. The germline V gene encodes CDR1 SGHDT and CDR2 YYEEEE. Between the trimmed V and J ends, which lost 9 bases and 0 bases, there was a span of 13 bases. This CDR3 reads CATRRGSSYNEQFF. The CDR3, as DNA: TGTGCCACACGTCGGGGGAGCTCCTACAATGAGCAGTTCTTC.

The gene calls are TRBV30 and TRBJ2-7; perhaps TRBD2 as D (6 bases). The CDR3 extends over 13 amino acids. V lost 2 bases and J 7 bases, leaving 15 bases between the germline ends. Germline-derived CDR1 and CDR2 are GTSNPN and SVGIG (reference sequence). CDR3 region: CAWSSGTPREQYF. CDR3 nucleotide sequence: TGTGCCTGGAGTTCGGGGACTCCCAGGGAGCAGTACTTC.

Many counts were recorded for this clonotype. The chain employs TRBV12-3 or TRBV12-4 and TRBJ2-3; D not resolved. The CDR3 covers 14 residues. Trimming pared 3 bases from V and 2 bases from J, leaving 9 bases between. The CDR3 sequence: CASSLQYATDTQYF. CDR3 nucleotide sequence: TGTGCCAGCAGTTTGCAGTACGCCACAGATACGCAGTATTTT.

This clonotype was recorded a few times. The chain joins TRBV20-1 to TRBJ1-6; tentative D call: TRBD1 (5 bases). The CDR3 length is 14 residues. The V and J ends lost 0 bases and 10 bases respectively, with 13 bases between them. Germline values: CDR1 DFQATT, CDR2 SNEGSKA (reference sequence). The CDR3 DNA sequence: TGCAGTGCTAGAGATAAGGCAGGGAACTCACCCCTCCACTTT. It specifies CSARDKAGNSPLHF.

This clonotype was seen repeatedly, ten times or more. Here the CDR3 DNA reads TGTGCCAGCAGTGAAGCGCTTCTAGGGGGCGGGGAGCTGTTTTTT. It yields the protein CASSEALLGGGELFF. The chain has TRBV2 and TRBJ2-2, with D perhaps matching TRBD1 (6 bases). The CDR3 has 15 residues. Germline V gives CDR1 SNHLY, CDR2 FYNNEI. V lost 0 bases and J lost 7, with 12 bases in between.

The rearrangement links TRBV5-6 to TRBJ1-5; maybe TRBD1 (5 bases). Germline V CDR1 and CDR2: SGHDT, YYEEEE. Trimming took 4 bases from V and 2 from J, leaving 16 bases between them. This CDR3 region has 16 residues. CDR3 residues: CASSTTRGGRNQPQHF. CDR3 nucleotide sequence: TGTGCCAGCAGCACCACAAGGGGAGGGCGCAATCAGCCCCAGCATTTT.

V gene TRBV24-1 combines with J gene TRBJ2-2, with 9 positions matching TRBD2. Germline values: CDR1 KGHDR, CDR2 SFDVKD. The J segment lost 1 base and the V segment lost 3 bases, leaving 11 bases of the junction unmatched. This CDR3 contains 19 residues. The CDR3 DNA is TGTGCCACCAGTGATCCCCCGGGGAGCGGGGGGCTGAACACCGGGGAGCTGTTTTTT. It encodes CATSDPPGSGGLNTGELFF.

This clonotype showed up many times. This chain uses TRBV7-2 with TRBJ2-7; tentative D call: TRBD1 (5 bases). The V gene's germline CDR1 is SGHTA and CDR2 FQGNSA. The CDR3 loop spans 15 amino acids. V lost 2 bases and J lost 2, with 13 bases in between. The CDR3 spells CASSLRGPLAYEQYF. CDR3 in DNA: TGTGCCAGCAGCTTAAGGGGCCCCCTTGCCTACGAGCAGTACTTC.

This clonotype was detected only a few times. The rearrangement joins TRBV19 to TRBJ1-2; D uncertain. V lost 7 bases and J 4 bases, leaving 13 bases between the germline ends. The CDR3 length is 13 residues. CDR1 is LNHDA and CDR2 is SQIVND in the germline V gene (reference sequence). In DNA, the CDR3 is TGTGCCAGTAACCAAAAAATGGGCTATGGCTACACCTTC. This translates into CASNQKMGYGYTF. The entire variable domain, with the rest obtained from reference TRBV19 and TRBJ1-2, is as follows: DGGITQSPKYLFRKEGQNVTLSCEQNLNHDAMYWYRQDPGQGLRLIYYSQIVNDFQKGDIAEGYSVSREKKESFPLTVTSAQKNPTAFYLCASNQKMGYGYTFGSGTRLTVV.

This clonotype has ten or more counts. V is TRBV20-1 and J is TRBJ2-7, with 7 bases fitting TRBD1. Trimming at V came to 6 bases and at J to 2 bases, leaving 10 bases not matched to a gene. The germline CDR1 and CDR2 sequences are DFQATT and SNEGSKA (reference sequence). The CDR3 runs 14 residues. In DNA, the CDR3 is TGCAGTGCGCGTACCGGGACAGTTACCTACGAGCAGTACTTC. Its translation is CSARTGTVTYEQYF.

In its sample, this clonotype was seen many times. V gene TRBV6-1 combines with J gene TRBJ2-4; 7 positions agree with TRBD1. There are 14 residues in the CDR3. Germline V gene sequence: CDR1 MNHNS, CDR2 SASEGT. V lost 3 bases to trimming and J lost 3 bases; unmatched junction nucleotides: 2. CDR3 sequence: CASSDAGGKNIQYF. The CDR3 coding sequence is TGTGCCAGCAGTGACGCAGGGGGCAAAAACATTCAGTACTTC.

With respect to this clonotype: A much larger clone differs by one base, so this may be a read error. This chain uses TRBV28 with TRBJ2-5; 7 nucleotides match TRBD2. J lost 4 bases, V lost 3 bases, and 8 bases had no gene match. The germline V gene encodes CDR1 MDHEN and CDR2 SYDVKM. This CDR3 is 15 amino acids long. The CDR3 nucleotides read TGTGCCAGCAGTTTCCCAGGACTAGTGGGAGAGACCCAGTACTTC. The encoded protein is CASSFPGLVGETQYF.

This chain uses TRBV5-1 with TRBJ1-4, with a tentative D call TRBD1 (5 bases). Germline CDR1 and CDR2: SGHRS and YFSETQ. Trimming left V 1 base short and J 8 bases short, with 15 bases between. The CDR3 extends over 15 amino acids. CDR3 in DNA: TGCGCCAGCAGCTTGAGGGGCCGATACACCGAAAAACTGTTTTTT. This encodes CASSLRGRYTEKLFF.

This clonotype showed up many times. This sequence joins TRBV11-2 and TRBJ2-7, with 9 bases identical to TRBD2. This CDR3 has 15 amino acids. Trimming removed 1 base from V and 3 bases from J; junction bases left unmatched: 4. The germline V gene has CDR1 SGHAT and CDR2 FQNNGV. CDR3 region: CASSLARLAVYEQYF. The CDR3 coding sequence is TGTGCCAGCAGCTTAGCGAGACTAGCGGTCTACGAGCAGTACTTC.

This clonotype was detected ten times or more. The V and J genes are TRBV29-1 and TRBJ2-7; D not resolved. The CDR3 has 11 residues. V gave up 1 base and J gave up 4 bases, with 5 bases separating them. The germline V gene has CDR1 SQVTM and CDR2 ANQGSEA. CDR3 coding DNA: TGCAGCGTTGAAGCTGCTTACGAGCAGTACTTC. Its translation: CSVEAAYEQYF.

The table lists this clonotype with many counts. The chain recombines TRBV2 with TRBJ2-1, with 10 bases aligning to TRBD2. Trimming took 1 base from V and 9 from J; bases not matched to a gene: 9. The CDR3 totals 16 residues. CDR1 SNHLY and CDR2 FYNNEI come from the germline V gene. As DNA, the CDR3 is TGTGCCAGCAGTGAAGGGGCAGCGGGGGGGCTGGGTGAGCAGTTCTTC. The encoded protein is CASSEGAAGGLGEQFF.

This clonotype has ten or more counts. The chain combines TRBV12-3 or TRBV12-4 with TRBJ1-4; D is possibly TRBD1 (6 bases). This CDR3 is 14 amino acids long. V shed 4 bases and J shed 3 bases, with 9 bases lying between them. CDR3 in DNA: TGTGCCAGCAGTTCCCACAGGGCTAATGAAAAACTGTTTTTT. Protein sequence: CASSSHRANEKLFF.

This clonotype has just a few counts. The chain is built from TRBV7-9 and TRBJ2-1; D is possibly TRBD1 (7 bases). CDR1 and CDR2 (germline): SEHNR, FQNEAQ (reference sequence). This CDR3 region has 16 residues. Trimming removed 5 bases from V and 6 bases from J, with 20 bases in between. The CDR3 bases are TGTGCCAGCAGCCCCCTCCCCCAGGGGGGCTTCAATGAGCAGTTCTTC. The encoded protein is CASSPLPQGGFNEQFF. The whole variable domain, remainder taken from reference TRBV7-9 and TRBJ2-1, is DTGVSQNPRHKITKRGQNVTFRCDPISEHNRLYWYRQTLGQGPEFLTYFQNEAQLEKSRLLSDRFSAERPKGSFSTLEIQRTEQGDSAMYLCASSPLPQGGFNEQFFGPGTRLTVL.

J is TRBJ2-7 and V is TRBV29-1, with D maybe TRBD2 (6 bases). The CDR3 spans 14 residues. Germline CDR1 reads SQVTM; CDR2 reads ANQGSEA. V lost 5 bases to trimming and J lost 0 bases, with 14 bases between them. The CDR3 protein is CSVQRDGSSYEQYF. The CDR3 nucleotides read TGCAGCGTTCAACGGGACGGGAGCTCCTACGAGCAGTACTTC.

This clonotype turned up a few times. The V and J genes are TRBV7-2 and TRBJ1-2, with a possible D match to TRBD1 (5 bases). The CDR3 extends over 15 amino acids. Trimming removed 7 bases from V and 4 bases from J, with 19 bases in between. Germline V gene lookup returns CDR1 SGHTA and CDR2 FQGNSA. This CDR3 reads CASTSRSGGLYGYTF. Written as DNA, the CDR3 is TGTGCCAGCACATCTCGATCGGGGGGACTCTATGGCTACACCTTC.

The table lists this clonotype with a few counts. The V and J genes are TRBV6-2 or TRBV6-3 and TRBJ1-1; no clear D. Germline values: CDR1 MNHEY, CDR2 SVGEGT. The CDR3 covers 17 residues. V shed 2 bases and J shed 1 base, with 17 bases lying between them. The CDR3 coding sequence is TGTGCCAGCAGTTACGTCATACGGCGGGCTCCGAACACTGAAGCTTTCTTT. Translating gives CASSYVIRRAPNTEAFF.

There are many counts of this clonotype. DNA of the CDR3: TGTGCCAGCAGTCAAAGGATGTACAATGAGCAGTTCTTC. Protein: CASSQRMYNEQFF. The gene calls are TRBV12-3 or TRBV12-4 and TRBJ2-1, with D unclear. The CDR3 is 13 amino acids. V lost 5 bases, J lost 4 bases, and 9 bases lay in between.